Listed below are T cell receptor beta chains from one sample, sequenced in a study of blood T cell repertoires in COVID-19. The table came from immunoSEQ multiplex PCR; TCRdb's copy has only in-frame clones and leaves some out. The table has roughly 410,000 clones, around 87% seen once. The sample comprised peripheral blood. These receptor sequences come from a woman aged 55-70 years with COVID-19, enrolled during active disease. CDR3s include the opening cysteine and the closing phenylalanine or tryptophan. D genes are given only for firm matches. The size of a clone is reported for some rows only, either as once, few or many, or as a class for expanded clones.

v_call,clone_size,d_call,j_call,cdr3_aa,cdr3_nt
TRBV5-1,-,TRBD1,TRBJ1-4,CASSWGTVSTNEKLFF,TGCGCCAGCAGCTGGGGGACAGTTTCAACTAATGAAAAACTGTTTTTT
TRBV5-6,-,TRBD2,TRBJ2-7,CASSSLAGSSYEQYF,TGTGCCAGCAGCTCACTAGCGGGGTCCTCCTACGAGCAGTACTTC
TRBV19,-,TRBD2,TRBJ2-3,CASSFTRISGTSGGDEDTQYF,TGTGCCAGTAGTTTCACACGAATATCCGGGACTAGCGGGGGGGATGAAGATACGCAGTATTTT
TRBV9,-,TRBD1,TRBJ2-7,CASSVTGGSYEQYF,TGTGCCAGCAGCGTTACAGGGGGCTCCTACGAGCAGTACTTC
TRBV24-1,once,-,TRBJ1-1,CATSDRRNTEAFF,TGTGCCACCAGTGATCGGAGGAACACTGAAGCTTTCTTT
TRBV5-1,-,-,TRBJ1-1,CASSLSRGVTEAFF,TGCGCCAGCAGCTTGTCTAGGGGTGTCACTGAAGCTTTCTTT
TRBV9,-,TRBD1,TRBJ1-3,CASSATGTGVGNTIYF,TGTGCCAGCAGCGCAACCGGGACAGGGGTCGGAAACACCATATATTTT
TRBV5-1,-,TRBD1,TRBJ2-3,CASSLAGTGGTDTQYF,TGCGCCAGCAGCTTGGCCGGGACAGGGGGCACAGATACGCAGTATTTT
TRBV4-1,-,TRBD2,TRBJ2-3,CASSQVPLAGGRITDTQYF,TGCGCCAGCAGCCAAGTTCCCCTAGCGGGGGGGCGGATCACAGATACGCAGTATTTT
TRBV18,-,-,TRBJ1-2,CASSLRELVRYGYTF,TGTGCCAGCTCTCTGAGGGAATTAGTAAGATATGGCTACACCTTC
TRBV5-4,-,-,TRBJ2-3,CASSSASGTRADTQYF,TGTGCCAGCAGCTCAGCCTCCGGGACTCGCGCAGATACGCAGTATTTT
TRBV5-4,-,-,TRBJ1-4,CASREGGATNEKLFF,TGTGCCAGCAGGGAGGGAGGTGCAACTAATGAAAAACTGTTTTTT
TRBV6-6,-,-,TRBJ1-1,CASSYFRDTEAFF,TGTGCCAGCAGTTACTTTCGGGACACTGAAGCTTTCTTT
TRBV27,-,-,TRBJ1-5,CASSLEAYPWQPQHF,TGTGCCAGCAGTTTAGAAGCCTATCCTTGGCAGCCCCAGCATTTT
TRBV2,-,TRBD2,TRBJ2-7,CASKPSSGGNYEQYF,TGTGCCAGTAAACCTAGTAGCGGGGGTAACTACGAGCAGTACTTC
TRBV6-5,few,-,TRBJ1-1,CASRAHGQGGEAFF,TGTGCCAGCAGGGCGCACGGGCAGGGAGGTGAAGCTTTCTTT
TRBV5-6,few,-,TRBJ2-7,CASSPGLSYEQYF,TGTGCCAGCAGCCCGGGATTGTCCTACGAGCAGTACTTC
TRBV5-1,-,TRBD2,TRBJ2-3,CASRPSGGSTDTQYF,TGCGCCAGCAGACCGAGCGGGGGGAGCACAGATACGCAGTATTTT
TRBV25-1,-,-,TRBJ1-3,CASTHLDRLNGNTIYF,TGTGCCAGCACTCACCTAGACAGGCTGAACGGAAACACCATATATTTT
TRBV19,-,TRBD2,TRBJ2-1,CASSPTGGSYNEQFF,TGTGCCAGTAGCCCAACCGGGGGGTCCTACAATGAGCAGTTCTTC
TRBV7-9,-,-,TRBJ1-2,CASSSATGGYTF,TGTGCCAGCAGCTCCGCGACAGGCGGCTACACCTTC
TRBV18,-,-,TRBJ1-2,CASSPGTDFYGYTF,TGTGCCAGCTCACCAGGAACGGACTTCTATGGCTACACCTTC
TRBV28,-,-,TRBJ2-7,CASSLQGEQYF,TGTGCCAGCAGTCTACAGGGAGAGCAGTACTTC
TRBV3-1/TRBV3-2,-,TRBD2,TRBJ2-4,CASSQGKGAGERKNIQYF,TGTGCCAGCAGCCAAGGGAAAGGGGCGGGGGAAAGAAAAAACATTCAGTACTTC
TRBV5-5,once,-,TRBJ2-1,CASSFPAGLYNEQFF,TGTGCCAGCAGCTTCCCGGCAGGGTTGTACAATGAGCAGTTCTTC
TRBV11-2,-,-,TRBJ2-7,CASSPEVVYEQYF,TGTGCCAGCAGCCCGGAGGTAGTATACGAGCAGTACTTC
TRBV5-1,-,TRBD1,TRBJ1-3,CASTPTGSSGNTIYF,TGCGCCAGCACCCCGACAGGGAGCTCTGGAAACACCATATATTTT
TRBV12-2,-,-,TRBJ1-4,CASRFSCRNLGGEKLFF,TGTGCAAGTCGCTTCTCTTGCAGGAACTTAGGTGGTGAAAAACTGTTTTTT
TRBV19,-,TRBD1,TRBJ1-6,CASSMGPRGLIQSPLHF,TGTGCCAGTAGTATGGGGCCCAGGGGGTTAATTCAGTCACCCCTCCACTTT
TRBV6-5,-,-,TRBJ2-7,CAVLRESSYEQYF,TGTGCCGTACTCCGGGAAAGCTCCTACGAGCAGTACTTC
TRBV3-1/TRBV3-2,-,-,TRBJ1-5,CASSQDLNQPQHF,TGTGCCAGCAGCCAAGATCTGAATCAGCCCCAGCATTTT
TRBV3-1/TRBV3-2,once,-,TRBJ2-7,CASSQGRRGEQYF,TGTGCCAGCAGCCAGGGGAGACGGGGCGAGCAGTACTTC
TRBV5-1,-,-,TRBJ2-5,CASSLGPVGAAHETQYF,TGCGCCAGCAGCCTGGGCCCTGTGGGAGCGGCTCATGAGACCCAGTACTTC
TRBV14,-,-,TRBJ2-7,CASSHSQKYFYEQYF,TGTGCCAGCAGCCACTCACAGAAGTACTTCTACGAGCAGTACTTC
TRBV2,once,TRBD1,TRBJ1-5,CASSDDRDQPQHF,TGTGCCAGCAGTGATGACAGGGATCAGCCCCAGCATTTT
TRBV12-5,-,-,TRBJ1-5,CASGLAYTVDNQPQHF,TGTGCTAGTGGTTTGGCATACACAGTAGACAATCAGCCCCAGCATTTT
TRBV4-1,-,-,TRBJ1-5,CASSQVGGYNQPQHF,TGCGCCAGCAGCCAAGTTGGGGGCTACAATCAGCCCCAGCATTTT
TRBV28,-,-,TRBJ2-5,CASKIGQAEVETQYF,TGTGCCAGCAAAATCGGGCAGGCGGAGGTAGAGACCCAGTACTTC
TRBV18,-,-,TRBJ2-7,CASSNLPGDEQYF,TGTGCCAGCTCAAACTTACCGGGGGACGAGCAGTACTTC
TRBV6-2/TRBV6-3,many,TRBD1,TRBJ1-2,CASSYTGDSANYGYTF,TGTGCCAGCAGTTACACTGGGGACAGCGCTAACTATGGCTACACCTTC
TRBV30,-,TRBD1,TRBJ2-6,CAWDRGLSSGANVLTF,TGTGCCTGGGACAGGGGGTTGAGCTCTGGGGCCAACGTCCTGACTTTC
TRBV11-2,-,TRBD2,TRBJ2-1,CASSPLAGGTTYNEQFF,TGTGCCAGCAGCCCCTTAGCGGGGGGTACGACCTACAATGAGCAGTTCTTC
TRBV9,-,TRBD1,TRBJ1-5,CASSVEGQYNQPQHF,TGTGCCAGCAGCGTAGAGGGACAGTACAATCAGCCCCAGCATTTT
TRBV6-5,few,-,TRBJ1-6,CASSFRFSYNSPLHF,TGTGCCAGCAGTTTTCGGTTCTCCTATAATTCACCCCTCCACTTT
TRBV12-5,once,TRBD1,TRBJ1-1,CASGYRGPGLTGTEAFF,TGTGCTAGTGGCTACAGGGGCCCCGGTCTTACGGGAACTGAAGCTTTCTTT
TRBV30,-,-,TRBJ1-1,CAAGGHQVEAFF,TGTGCAGCCGGGGGGCATCAGGTTGAAGCTTTCTTT
TRBV3-1/TRBV3-2,-,TRBD1,TRBJ2-2,CASSHLGQGTGELFF,TGTGCCAGCAGCCATTTAGGACAGGGGACCGGGGAGCTGTTTTTT
TRBV5-1,-,-,TRBJ1-1,CASSLMDSEAFF,TGCGCCAGCAGCTTAATGGACAGTGAAGCTTTCTTT